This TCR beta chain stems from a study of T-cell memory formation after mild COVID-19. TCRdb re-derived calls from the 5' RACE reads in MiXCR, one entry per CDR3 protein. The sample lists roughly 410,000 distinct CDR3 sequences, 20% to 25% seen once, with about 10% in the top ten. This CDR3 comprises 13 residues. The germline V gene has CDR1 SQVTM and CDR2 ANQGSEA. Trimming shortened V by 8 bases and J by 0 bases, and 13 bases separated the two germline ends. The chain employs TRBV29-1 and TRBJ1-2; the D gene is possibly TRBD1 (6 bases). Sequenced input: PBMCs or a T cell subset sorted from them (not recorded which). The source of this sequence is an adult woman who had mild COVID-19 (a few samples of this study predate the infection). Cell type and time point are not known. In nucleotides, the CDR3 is TGCAGCACAGTTGGGACATCTAACTATGGCTACACCTTC. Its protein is CSTVGTSNYGYTF.